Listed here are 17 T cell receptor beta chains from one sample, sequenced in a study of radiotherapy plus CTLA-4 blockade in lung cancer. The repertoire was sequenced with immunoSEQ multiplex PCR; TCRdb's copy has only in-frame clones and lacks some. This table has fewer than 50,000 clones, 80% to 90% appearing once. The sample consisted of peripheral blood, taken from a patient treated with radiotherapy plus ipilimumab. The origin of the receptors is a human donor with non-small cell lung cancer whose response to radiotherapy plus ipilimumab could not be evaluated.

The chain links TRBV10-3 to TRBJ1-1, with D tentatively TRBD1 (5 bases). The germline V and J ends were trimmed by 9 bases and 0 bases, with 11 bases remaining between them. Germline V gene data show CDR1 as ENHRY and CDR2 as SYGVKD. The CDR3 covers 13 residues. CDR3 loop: CAIRGTVNTEAFF. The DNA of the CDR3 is TGTGCCATTCGGGGGACGGTGAACACTGAAGCTTTCTTT.

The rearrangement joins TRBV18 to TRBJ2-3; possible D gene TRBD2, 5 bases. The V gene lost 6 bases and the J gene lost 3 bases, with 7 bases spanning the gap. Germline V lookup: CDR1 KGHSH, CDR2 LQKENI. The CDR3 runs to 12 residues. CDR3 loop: CASSTGTDTQYF. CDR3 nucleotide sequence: TGTGCCAGCTCCACGGGGACAGATACGCAGTATTTT.

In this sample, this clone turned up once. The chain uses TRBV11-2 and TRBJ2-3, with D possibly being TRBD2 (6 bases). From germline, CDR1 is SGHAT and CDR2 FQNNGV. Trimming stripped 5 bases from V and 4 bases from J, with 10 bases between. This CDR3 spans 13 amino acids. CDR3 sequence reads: CASSAGTADTQYF. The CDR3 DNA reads TGTGCCAGCAGCGCGGGGACTGCAGATACGCAGTATTTT.

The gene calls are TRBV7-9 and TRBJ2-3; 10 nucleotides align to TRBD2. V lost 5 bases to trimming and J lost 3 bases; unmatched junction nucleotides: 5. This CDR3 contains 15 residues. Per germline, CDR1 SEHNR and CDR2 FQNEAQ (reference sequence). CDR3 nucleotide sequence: TGTGCCAGCAGCGAGCGGGGGGGCCCTACAGATACGCAGTATTTT. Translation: CASSERGGPTDTQYF.

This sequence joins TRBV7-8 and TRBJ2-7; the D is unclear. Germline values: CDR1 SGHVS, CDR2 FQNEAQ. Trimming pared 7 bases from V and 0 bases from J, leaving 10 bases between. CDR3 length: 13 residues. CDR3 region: CASTWRGSYEQYF. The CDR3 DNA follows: TGTGCCAGCACCTGGCGCGGCTCCTACGAGCAGTACTTC.

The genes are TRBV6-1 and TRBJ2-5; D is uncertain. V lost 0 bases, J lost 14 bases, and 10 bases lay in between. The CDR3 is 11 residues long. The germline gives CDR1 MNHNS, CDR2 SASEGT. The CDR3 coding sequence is TGTGCCAGCAGTGAAGCCCCTACCTTATACTTC. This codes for CASSEAPTLYF.

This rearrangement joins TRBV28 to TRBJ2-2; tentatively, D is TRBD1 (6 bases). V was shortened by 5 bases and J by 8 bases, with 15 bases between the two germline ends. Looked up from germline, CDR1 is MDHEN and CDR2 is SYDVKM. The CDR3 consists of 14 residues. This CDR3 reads CASSRGGGTGELFF. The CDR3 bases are TGTGCCAGCAGTCGTGGGGGCGGTACAGGGGAGCTGTTTTTT.

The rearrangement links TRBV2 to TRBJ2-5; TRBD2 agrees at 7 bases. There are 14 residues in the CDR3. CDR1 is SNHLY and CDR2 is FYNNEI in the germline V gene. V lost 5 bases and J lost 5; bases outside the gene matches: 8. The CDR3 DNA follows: TGTGCCAGCAGTCTCCCCGGACTAGGGGAGACCCAGTACTTC. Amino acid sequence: CASSLPGLGETQYF.

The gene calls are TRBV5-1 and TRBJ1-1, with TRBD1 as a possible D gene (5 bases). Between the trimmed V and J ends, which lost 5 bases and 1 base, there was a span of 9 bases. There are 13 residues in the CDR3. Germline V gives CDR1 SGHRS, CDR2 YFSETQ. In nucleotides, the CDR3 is TGCGCCAGCAGGGTACAGGAGAACACTGAAGCTTTCTTT. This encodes CASRVQENTEAFF.

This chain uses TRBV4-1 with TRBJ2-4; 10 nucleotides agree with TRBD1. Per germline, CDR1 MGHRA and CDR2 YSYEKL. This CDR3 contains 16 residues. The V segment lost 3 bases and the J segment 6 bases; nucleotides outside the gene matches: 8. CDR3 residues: CASSHSPGQGGNIQYF. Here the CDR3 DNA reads TGCGCCAGCAGCCACTCCCCCGGACAGGGGGGAAACATTCAGTACTTC.

The DNA of the CDR3 is TGCGCCAGCAGCCAACCTAGACAGGTGCCTGAAGCTTTCTTT. Amino acid sequence: CASSQPRQVPEAFF. This rearrangement joins TRBV4-1 to TRBJ1-1; TRBD1 might be the D (6 bases). CDR3 length: 14 residues. The germline V and J ends were trimmed by 2 bases and 6 bases, with 13 bases remaining between them. Germline V gene data show CDR1 as MGHRA and CDR2 as YSYEKL.

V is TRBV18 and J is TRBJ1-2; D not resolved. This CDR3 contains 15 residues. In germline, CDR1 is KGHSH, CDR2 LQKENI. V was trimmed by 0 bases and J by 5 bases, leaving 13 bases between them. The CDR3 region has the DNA TGTGCCAGCTCACCACCGAGCGCCCTAGAATATGGCTACACCTTC. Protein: CASSPPSALEYGYTF.

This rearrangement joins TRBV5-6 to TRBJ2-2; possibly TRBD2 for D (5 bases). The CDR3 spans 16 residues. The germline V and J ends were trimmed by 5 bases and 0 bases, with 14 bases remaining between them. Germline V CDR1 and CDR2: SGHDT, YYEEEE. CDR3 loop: CASRLPDSANTGELFF. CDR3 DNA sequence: TGTGCCAGCAGACTCCCGGACTCGGCGAACACCGGGGAGCTGTTTTTT.

The CDR3, as DNA: TGTGCCAGCAGCCCGACGGCAGGGGAAACTAACTATGGCTACACCTTC. It specifies CASSPTAGETNYGYTF. The rearrangement links TRBV7-3 to TRBJ1-2; maybe TRBD1 (6 bases). Deletions cut 5 bases from V and 0 bases from J, with 16 bases between. The length of the CDR3 is 16 residues. CDR1 SGHTA and CDR2 FQGTGA come from the germline V gene.

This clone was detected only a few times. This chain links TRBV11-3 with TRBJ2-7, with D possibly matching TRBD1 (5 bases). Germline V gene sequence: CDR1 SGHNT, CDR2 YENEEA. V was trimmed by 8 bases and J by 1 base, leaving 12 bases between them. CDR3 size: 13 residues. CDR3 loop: CASGTDKSYEQYF. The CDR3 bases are TGTGCCAGCGGCACGGACAAGTCCTACGAGCAGTACTTC. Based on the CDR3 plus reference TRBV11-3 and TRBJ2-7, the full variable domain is EAGVVQSPRYKIIEKKQPVAFWCNPISGHNTLYWYLQNLGQGPELLIRYENEEAVDDSQLPKDRFSAERLKGVDSTLKIQPAELGDSAVYLCASGTDKSYEQYFGPGTRLTVT.

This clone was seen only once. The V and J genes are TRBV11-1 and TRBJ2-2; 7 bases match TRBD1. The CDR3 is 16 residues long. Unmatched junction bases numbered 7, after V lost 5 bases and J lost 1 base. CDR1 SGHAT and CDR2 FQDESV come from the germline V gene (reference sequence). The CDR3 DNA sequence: TGTGCCAGCAGCCTGAGGGGGCGGCAGAACACCGGGGAGCTGTTTTTT. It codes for CASSLRGRQNTGELFF.

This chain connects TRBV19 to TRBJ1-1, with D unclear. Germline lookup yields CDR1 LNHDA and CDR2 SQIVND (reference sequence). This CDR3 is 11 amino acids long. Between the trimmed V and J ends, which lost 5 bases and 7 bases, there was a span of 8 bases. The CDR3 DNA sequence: TGTGCCAGTAGTTACCTAGATGAAGCTTTCTTT. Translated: CASSYLDEAFF.